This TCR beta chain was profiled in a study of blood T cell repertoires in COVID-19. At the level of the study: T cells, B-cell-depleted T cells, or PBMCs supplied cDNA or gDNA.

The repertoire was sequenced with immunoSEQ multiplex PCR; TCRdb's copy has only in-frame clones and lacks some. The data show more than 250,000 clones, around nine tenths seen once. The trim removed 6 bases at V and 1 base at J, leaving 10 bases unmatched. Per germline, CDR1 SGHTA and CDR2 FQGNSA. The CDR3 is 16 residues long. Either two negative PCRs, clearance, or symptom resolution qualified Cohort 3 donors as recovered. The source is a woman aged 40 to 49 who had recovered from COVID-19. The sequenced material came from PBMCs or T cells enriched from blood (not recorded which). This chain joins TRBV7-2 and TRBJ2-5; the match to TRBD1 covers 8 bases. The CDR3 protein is CASSPRQGLVQETQYF. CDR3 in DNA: TGTGCCAGCAGTCCCAGACAGGGGTTGGTCCAAGAGACCCAGTACTTC.